These 21 T cell receptor beta chains originate from one sample sequenced in a study of T-cell reconstitution after alpha-beta-depleted transplantation in children. Molecular barcoding with unique molecular identifiers was used for the TCRbeta library. A single record per CDR3 protein comes from TCRdb applying MiXCR to the PCR reads. The profile shows around 480,000 distinct CDR3 sequences, over 25% of them singletons. Sequencing used PBMCs from the stem cell graft donor, obtained from the stem cell graft. All receptors derive from a human donor who donated a stem cell graft to a child with aplastic anemia.

The chain's CDR3 is CASGQGASDEQFF. CDR3 DNA: TGTGCCTCCGGACAGGGGGCATCAGATGAGCAGTTCTTC. This sequence joins TRBV9 and TRBJ2-1; TRBD1 matches 11 bases. After removal of 10 bases from V and 8 bases from J, the junction contained 8 bases not matched to a gene. CDR3 length: 13 residues. Germline-derived CDR1 and CDR2 are SGDLS and YYNGEE. Full variable domain (missing parts from reference TRBV9 and TRBJ2-1): DSGVTQTPKHLITATGQRVTLRCSPRSGDLSVYWYQQSLDQGLQFLIQYYNGEERAKGNILERFSAQQFPDLHSELNLSSLELGDSALYFCASGQGASDEQFFGPGTRLTVL.

This clonotype was detected only a few times. The genes are TRBV29-1 and TRBJ1-1; TRBD1 matches 9 bases. In germline, CDR1 is SQVTM, CDR2 ANQGSEA. J gave up 3 bases and V 5 bases, and 7 bases lay outside the gene matches. CDR3 length: 14 residues. The chain's CDR3 is CSVQQGAGDTEAFF. CDR3 in DNA: TGCAGCGTTCAACAGGGGGCAGGGGACACTGAAGCTTTCTTT.

V usage is TRBV20-1 and J usage is TRBJ2-7, with 8 bases matching TRBD1. J was trimmed by 0 bases and V by 4 bases; bases with no gene match: 2. The CDR3 is 13 amino acids. Germline CDR1 DFQATT, CDR2 SNEGSKA (reference sequence). The CDR3 bases are TGCAGTGCTACGGGACAGGACTCCTACGAGCAGTACTTC. It specifies CSATGQDSYEQYF.

This clonotype was recorded a few times. The V and J genes are TRBV29-1 and TRBJ2-7; no firm D call. The CDR3 is 16 amino acids. CDR1 is SQVTM and CDR2 is ANQGSEA in the germline V gene. V was shortened by 0 bases and J by 4 bases, with 19 bases between the two germline ends. The CDR3 DNA sequence: TGCAGCGTTGAAGAGAGCGCCGTTGGGGTATCGTACGAGCAGTACTTC. Translation: CSVEESAVGVSYEQYF.

V gene TRBV12-3 or TRBV12-4 combines with J gene TRBJ1-5; TRBD1 matches at 7 bases. The J segment lost 5 bases and the V segment lost 5 bases, leaving 6 bases of the junction unmatched. The CDR3 has 14 amino acids. CDR3 sequence: CASSGRTGHQPQHF. In DNA form, the CDR3 reads TGTGCCAGCAGTGGTAGGACAGGACATCAGCCCCAGCATTTT.

This clonotype was recorded a few times. The genes are TRBV7-9 and TRBJ2-2; 8 bases agree with TRBD2. Germline trimming cut 5 bases from V and 0 bases from J; bases unmatched to any gene: 5. From germline, CDR1 is SEHNR and CDR2 FQNEAQ (reference sequence). CDR3 length: 16 amino acids. The CDR3 is CASSLKRESNTGELFF. The CDR3 DNA follows: TGTGCCAGCAGCCTGAAGCGGGAGTCGAACACCGGGGAGCTGTTTTTT.

The rearrangement links TRBV12-3 or TRBV12-4 to TRBJ1-2; perhaps TRBD1 as D (6 bases). CDR3 length: 13 residues. V was trimmed by 10 bases and J by 2 bases, leaving 14 bases between them. The chain's CDR3 is CAIRGGLNYGYTF. The CDR3 region has the DNA TGTGCCATCCGGGGGGGGCTCAACTATGGCTACACCTTC.

The chain carries TRBV6-5 and TRBJ1-2, with unresolved D. The CDR3 runs 13 residues. The V and J ends lost 4 bases and 2 bases respectively, with 8 bases between them. The V gene's germline CDR1 is MNHEY and CDR2 SVGAGI. The CDR3 here is CASSFQENYGYTF. Written as DNA, the CDR3 is TGTGCCAGCAGTTTCCAGGAGAACTATGGCTACACCTTC.

This clonotype was counted a few times. This chain uses TRBV4-2 with TRBJ1-1, with 7 bases matching TRBD1. The CDR3 is made up of 17 amino acids. Germline V gene sequence: CDR1 LGHNA, CDR2 YNFKEQ. With 0 bases clipped from V and 2 bases from J, the junction kept 9 bases outside the gene matches. The CDR3 reads CASSQERQGRRNTEAFF. As DNA, the CDR3 is TGTGCCAGCAGCCAAGAGAGACAGGGACGTCGCAACACTGAAGCTTTCTTT.

This clonotype was observed a few times. This chain links TRBV30 with TRBJ2-1; D remains ambiguous. V lost 0 bases to trimming and J lost 2 bases, with 11 bases between them. CDR1 is GTSNPN, CDR2 SVGIG, per germline (reference sequence). The CDR3 contains 15 residues. DNA for the CDR3: TGTGCCTGGAGTGTGGGGATAGTGACCTACAATGAGCAGTTCTTC. Its protein is CAWSVGIVTYNEQFF.

This clonotype was counted between two and nine times. The V and J genes are TRBV21-1 and TRBJ2-7; TRBD1 was called by the table and not checked on the DNA. TRBV21-1 is listed as a pseudogene. This CDR3 has 12 amino acids. The CDR3 protein is CASRLTGGGQYV. The CDR3 DNA sequence: TGTGCCAGCCGACTGACAGGGGGCGGGCAGTACGTC.

This clonotype was observed a few times. This rearrangement joins TRBV20-1 to TRBJ2-7; a possible D gene is TRBD2 (5 bases). Germline CDR1 reads DFQATT; CDR2 reads SNEGSKA (reference sequence). Trimming stripped 1 base from V and 5 bases from J, with 15 bases between. The CDR3 contains 14 residues. The CDR3 reads CSARGALALHEQYF. CDR3 DNA: TGCAGTGCTAGAGGGGCGCTAGCTCTCCACGAGCAGTACTTC.

The J gene is TRBJ2-7, the V gene TRBV6-1; D is unresolved. The germline V and J ends were trimmed by 1 base and 5 bases, with 15 bases remaining between them. The CDR3 extends over 15 amino acids. Per germline, CDR1 MNHNS and CDR2 SASEGT. CDR3 nucleotide sequence: TGTGCCAGCAGTGAAGAGGTATTGGTCCTGGACGAGCAGTACTTC. Translation: CASSEEVLVLDEQYF.

The chain combines TRBV5-5 with TRBJ1-2, with D unclear. The V gene's germline CDR1 is SGHKS and CDR2 YYEKEE (reference sequence). Trimming took 0 bases from V and 7 from J, leaving 16 bases between them. The CDR3 extends over 15 amino acids. CDR3 amino acids: CASSLELHIKIGYTF. The DNA for the CDR3 is TGTGCCAGCAGCTTGGAATTGCACATTAAGATTGGCTACACCTTC.

This clonotype was picked up a small number of times. This chain links TRBV6-2 or TRBV6-3 with TRBJ2-7; 10 positions agree with TRBD2. This CDR3 comprises 17 residues. Germline CDR1 reads MNHEY; CDR2 reads SVGEGT. J lost 4 bases, V lost 0 bases, and 9 bases had no gene match. CDR3 in amino acids: CASSYSSGLAVHYEQYF. For the CDR3, the DNA is TGTGCCAGCAGTTACTCGTCAGGACTAGCGGTCCATTACGAGCAGTACTTC.

The chain combines TRBV28 with TRBJ2-1; D gene unclear. Germline V lookup: CDR1 MDHEN, CDR2 SYDVKM. V was pared by 3 bases and J by 6 bases, with 6 bases between. The CDR3 length is 12 residues. CDR3 region: CASSFLFNEQFF. As DNA, the CDR3 is TGTGCCAGCAGTTTCCTATTCAATGAGCAGTTCTTC.

This clonotype has only a few counts. V is TRBV20-1 and J is TRBJ1-1; no reliable D call. Germline V gene data show CDR1 as DFQATT and CDR2 as SNEGSKA (reference sequence). The CDR3 has 12 residues. V lost 4 bases to trimming and J lost 3 bases, with 9 bases between them. In nucleotides, the CDR3 is TGCAGTGCTAAGGTGTTGGACACTGAAGCTTTCTTT. It is translated as CSAKVLDTEAFF.

This clonotype was observed a handful of times. The V gene is TRBV14, the J gene TRBJ2-3; 10 nucleotides agree with TRBD2. This CDR3 region has 14 residues. Germline V gene data show CDR1 as SGHDN and CDR2 as FVKESK. V trimming: 5 bases; J trimming: 8 bases; junction bases outside the gene matches: 7. CDR3 coding DNA: TGTGCCAGCAGCAAGGCTAGCGGGAGCTTTACGCAGTATTTT. Protein product: CASSKASGSFTQYF.

V gene TRBV6-2 or TRBV6-3 combines with J gene TRBJ1-5, with D uncertain. This CDR3 comprises 14 residues. Germline CDR1 MNHEY, CDR2 SVGEGT. Trimming took 4 bases from V and 3 from J, leaving 10 bases between them. The CDR3 protein is CASSWSGDNQPQHF. CDR3 nucleotide sequence: TGTGCCAGCAGTTGGAGCGGAGACAATCAGCCCCAGCATTTT.

The rearrangement uses TRBV5-1 and TRBJ2-3; perhaps TRBD2 as D (6 bases). V dropped 1 base and J dropped 2 bases, with 14 bases sitting between them. Per the germline V gene, CDR1 is SGHRS and CDR2 is YFSETQ. This CDR3 spans 16 amino acids. The CDR3 DNA reads TGCGCCAGCAGCTTGCGCCCTAGCGAGGTCACAGATACGCAGTATTTT. This gives the protein CASSLRPSEVTDTQYF.

The chain couples TRBV7-2 to TRBJ2-3, with no clear D. Looked up from germline, CDR1 is SGHTA and CDR2 is FQGNSA. This CDR3 comprises 13 residues. Deletions cut 5 bases from V and 1 base from J, with 7 bases between. The CDR3 spells CASSRGRTDTQYF. CDR3 DNA sequence: TGTGCCAGCAGCCGAGGACGCACAGATACGCAGTATTTT. Combining the CDR3 with reference TRBV7-2 and TRBJ2-3 gives the whole variable domain GAGVSQSPSNKVTEKGKDVELRCDPISGHTALYWYRQSLGQGLEFLIYFQGNSAPDKSGLPSDRFSAERTGGSVSTLTIQRTQQEDSAVYLCASSRGRTDTQYFGPGTRLTVL.